This TCR beta chain was sequenced in a study of T cell clones after liver transplantation. For the study at large: Three of eight recipients were HCV-positive; others had non-autoimmune, non-viral indications.

The length of the CDR3 is 19 residues. CDR1 is MDHEN and CDR2 is SYDVKM in the germline V gene. V trimming: 2 bases; J trimming: 2 bases; junction bases outside the gene matches: 12. Using immunoSEQ multiplex PCR, the repertoire was profiled, and TCRdb retains in-frame clones only, with some absent. The data contain roughly 55,000 clones, 65% to 80% of them seen just once; the ten biggest clones take up over 9.5%. Sequenced here: CD4+ T cells from blood, sampled approximately 54 months after liver transplant. The receptor comes from a human patient who received a liver transplant. Some T cells may be supplied by the graft donor. This chain uses TRBV28 with TRBJ2-5; 12 bases align to TRBD2. The DNA of the CDR3 is TGTGCCAGCAGTTTAGGATTCAGTGGACTAGCGGGGTATCAAGAGACCCAGTACTTC. Its protein product is CASSLGFSGLAGYQETQYF.